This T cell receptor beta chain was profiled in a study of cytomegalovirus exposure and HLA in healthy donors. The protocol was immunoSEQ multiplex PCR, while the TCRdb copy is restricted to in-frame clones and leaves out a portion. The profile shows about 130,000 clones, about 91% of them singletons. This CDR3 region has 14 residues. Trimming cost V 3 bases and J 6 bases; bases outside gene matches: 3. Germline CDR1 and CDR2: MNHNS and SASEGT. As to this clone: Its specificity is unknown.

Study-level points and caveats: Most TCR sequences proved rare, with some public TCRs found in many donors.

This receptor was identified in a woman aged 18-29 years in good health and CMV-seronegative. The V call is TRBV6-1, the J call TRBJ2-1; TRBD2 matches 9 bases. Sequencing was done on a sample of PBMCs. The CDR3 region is CASSEKAGGNEQFF. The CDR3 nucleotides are TGTGCCAGCAGTGAGAAAGCGGGGGGCAATGAGCAGTTCTTC.